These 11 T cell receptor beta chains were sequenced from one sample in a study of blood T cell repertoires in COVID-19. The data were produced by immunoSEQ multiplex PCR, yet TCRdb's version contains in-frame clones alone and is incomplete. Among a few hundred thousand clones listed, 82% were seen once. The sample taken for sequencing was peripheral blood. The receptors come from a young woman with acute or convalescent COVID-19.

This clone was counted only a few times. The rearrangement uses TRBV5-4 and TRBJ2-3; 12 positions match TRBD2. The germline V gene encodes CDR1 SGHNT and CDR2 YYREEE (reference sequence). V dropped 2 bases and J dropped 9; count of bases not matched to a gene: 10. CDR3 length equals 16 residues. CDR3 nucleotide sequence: TGTGCCAGCAGCTTCCGACTAGCGGGAGATATGAAAACGCAGTATTTT. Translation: CASSFRLAGDMKTQYF. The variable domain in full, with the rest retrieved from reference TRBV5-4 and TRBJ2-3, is ETGVTQSPTHLIKTRGQQVTLRCSSQSGHNTVSWYQQALGQGPQFIFQYYREEENGRGNFPPRFSGLQFPNYSSELNVNALELDDSALYLCASSFRLAGDMKTQYFGPGTRLTVL.

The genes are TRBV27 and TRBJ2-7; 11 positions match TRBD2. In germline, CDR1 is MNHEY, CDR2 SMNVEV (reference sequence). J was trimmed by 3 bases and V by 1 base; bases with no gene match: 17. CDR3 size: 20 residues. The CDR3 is CASSLWPLAGAAILGYEQYF. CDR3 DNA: TGTGCCAGCAGTTTATGGCCACTAGCGGGAGCGGCTATTTTGGGCTACGAGCAGTACTTC.

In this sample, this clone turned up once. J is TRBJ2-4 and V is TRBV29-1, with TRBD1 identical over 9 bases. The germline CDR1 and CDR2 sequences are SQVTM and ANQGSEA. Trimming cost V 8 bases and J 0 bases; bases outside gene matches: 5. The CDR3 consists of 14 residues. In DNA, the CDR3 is TGCAGCACTACAGGGGGCGAAGCCAAAAACATTCAGTACTTC. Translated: CSTTGGEAKNIQYF.

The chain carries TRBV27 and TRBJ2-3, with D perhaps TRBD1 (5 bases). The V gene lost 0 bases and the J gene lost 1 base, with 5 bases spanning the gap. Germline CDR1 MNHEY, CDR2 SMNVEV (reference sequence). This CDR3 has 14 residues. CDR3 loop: CASSLSGGTDTQYF. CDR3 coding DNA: TGTGCCAGCAGTTTATCAGGGGGCACAGATACGCAGTATTTT.

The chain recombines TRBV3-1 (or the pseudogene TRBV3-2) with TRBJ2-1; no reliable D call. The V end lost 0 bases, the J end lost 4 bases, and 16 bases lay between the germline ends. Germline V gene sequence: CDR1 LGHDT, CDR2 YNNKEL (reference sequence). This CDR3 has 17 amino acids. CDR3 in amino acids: CASSQDSPFGRYNEQFF. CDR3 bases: TGTGCCAGCAGCCAAGATAGCCCATTTGGCAGATACAATGAGCAGTTCTTC.

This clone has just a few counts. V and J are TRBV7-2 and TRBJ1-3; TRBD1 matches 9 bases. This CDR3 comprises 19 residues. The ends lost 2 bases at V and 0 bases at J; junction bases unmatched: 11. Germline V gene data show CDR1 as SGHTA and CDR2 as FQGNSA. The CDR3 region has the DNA TGTGCCAGCAGCTTAAGGTCCCCGGGGACAGGGACCTCTGGAAACACCATATATTTT. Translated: CASSLRSPGTGTSGNTIYF.

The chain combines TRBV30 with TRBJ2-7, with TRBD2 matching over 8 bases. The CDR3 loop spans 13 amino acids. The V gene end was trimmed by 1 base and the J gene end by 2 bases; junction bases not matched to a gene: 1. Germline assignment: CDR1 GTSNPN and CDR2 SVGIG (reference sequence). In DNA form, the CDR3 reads TGTGCCTGGAGTGCAGCGGGAGCCTACGAGCAGTACTTC. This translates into CAWSAAGAYEQYF.

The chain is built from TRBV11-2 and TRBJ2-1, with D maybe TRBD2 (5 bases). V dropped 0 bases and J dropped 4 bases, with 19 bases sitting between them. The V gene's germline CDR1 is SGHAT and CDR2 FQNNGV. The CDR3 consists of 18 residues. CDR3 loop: CASSLDPRGSAEYNEQFF. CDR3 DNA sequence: TGTGCCAGCAGCTTAGATCCCCGAGGTAGCGCAGAATACAATGAGCAGTTCTTC.

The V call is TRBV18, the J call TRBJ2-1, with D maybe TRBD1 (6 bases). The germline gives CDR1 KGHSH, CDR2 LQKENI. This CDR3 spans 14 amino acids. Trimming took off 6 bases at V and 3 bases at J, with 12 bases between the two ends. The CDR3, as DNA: TGTGCCAGCTCCCCGGAGGACAGCTACAATGAGCAGTTCTTC. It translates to CASSPEDSYNEQFF.

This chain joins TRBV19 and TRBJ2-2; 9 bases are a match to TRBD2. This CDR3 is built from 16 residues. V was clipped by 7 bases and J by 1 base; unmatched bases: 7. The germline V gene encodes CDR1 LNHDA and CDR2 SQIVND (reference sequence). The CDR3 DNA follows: TGTGCCAGTACCCAATTAGCGGGGGTGAACACCGGGGAGCTGTTTTTT. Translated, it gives CASTQLAGVNTGELFF.

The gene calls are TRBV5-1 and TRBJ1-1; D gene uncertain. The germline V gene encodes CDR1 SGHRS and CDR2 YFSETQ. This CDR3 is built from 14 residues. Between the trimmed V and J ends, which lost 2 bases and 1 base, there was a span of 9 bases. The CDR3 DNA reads TGCGCCAGCAGCTTAGGTGACACGAACACTGAAGCTTTCTTT. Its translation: CASSLGDTNTEAFF.